This T cell receptor (beta chain) was captured by sequencing in a study of T cell responses to AZD1222 COVID-19 vaccine. Overall study: Whether given at about 4 or about 12 weeks, second doses were pooled. Study observations and caveats: Donors skewed white British and female; clonal diversity was possibly underestimated. CD4 TCRs linked to vaccination spanned spike, dominating at 160-218 and 743-854. Scientists sampled the repertoires only once the peak T cell response had passed.

This CDR3 is built from 12 residues. Trimming at V came to 6 bases and at J to 4 bases, leaving 1 base not matched to a gene. CDR1 is MNHEY and CDR2 is SVGEGT in the germline V gene. TCRdb's table, derived via immunoSEQ multiplex PCR, lists solely in-frame clones and lacks some. The sample includes 85,000 to 130,000 clones, 85% to 90% of them seen just once. Regarding this clone: Its specificity is not known.

This TCR came from an adult in good health. This sample comprised peripheral blood, obtained on day 0 of AZD1222 vaccination. J is TRBJ2-7 and V is TRBV6-2 or TRBV6-3, with 9 bases that match TRBD1. CDR3 DNA sequence: TGTGCCAGCAGCGGACAGGGGTACGAGCAGTACTTC. Its translation is CASSGQGYEQYF.